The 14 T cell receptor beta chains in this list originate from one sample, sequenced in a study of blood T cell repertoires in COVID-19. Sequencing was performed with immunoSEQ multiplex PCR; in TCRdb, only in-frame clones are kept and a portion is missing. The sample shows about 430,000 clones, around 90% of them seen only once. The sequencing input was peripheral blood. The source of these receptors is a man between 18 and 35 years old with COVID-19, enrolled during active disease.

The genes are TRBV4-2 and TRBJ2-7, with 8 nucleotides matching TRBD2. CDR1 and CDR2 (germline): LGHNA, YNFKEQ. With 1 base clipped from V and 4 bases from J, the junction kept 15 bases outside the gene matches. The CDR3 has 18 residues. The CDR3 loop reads CASSQGDGTSGDPYEQYF. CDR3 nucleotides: TGTGCCAGCAGCCAAGGTGATGGAACTAGCGGAGACCCTTACGAGCAGTACTTC.

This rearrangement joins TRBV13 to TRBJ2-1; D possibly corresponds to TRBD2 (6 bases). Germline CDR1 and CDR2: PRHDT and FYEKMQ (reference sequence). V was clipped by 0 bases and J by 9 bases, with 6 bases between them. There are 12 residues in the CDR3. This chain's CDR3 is CASSLGEGEQFF. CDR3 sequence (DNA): TGTGCCAGCAGCTTAGGGGAGGGTGAGCAGTTCTTC.

The CDR3 DNA is TGTGCCAGCAGCTTCCGGGACAGGGGCATTTCACCCCTCCACTTT. Its translation is CASSFRDRGISPLHF. The rearrangement uses TRBV9 and TRBJ1-6; TRBD1 aligns across 10 bases. J gave up 9 bases and V 4 bases, and 7 bases lay outside the gene matches. Germline values: CDR1 SGDLS, CDR2 YYNGEE. This CDR3 has 15 amino acids.

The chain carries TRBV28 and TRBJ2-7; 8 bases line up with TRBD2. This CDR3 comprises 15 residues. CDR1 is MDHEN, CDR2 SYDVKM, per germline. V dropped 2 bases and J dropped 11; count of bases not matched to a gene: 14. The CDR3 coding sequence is TGTGCCAGCAGTTTACCGCCCGGGAGGGGGTTGATAGAGTACTTC. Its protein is CASSLPPGRGLIEYF.

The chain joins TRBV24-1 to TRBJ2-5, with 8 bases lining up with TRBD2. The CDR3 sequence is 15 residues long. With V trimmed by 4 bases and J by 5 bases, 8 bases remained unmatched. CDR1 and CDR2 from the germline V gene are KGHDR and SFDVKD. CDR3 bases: TGTGCCACCAGTGAACCCAGCGGGAGAAAGGAGACCCAGTACTTC. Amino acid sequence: CATSEPSGRKETQYF.

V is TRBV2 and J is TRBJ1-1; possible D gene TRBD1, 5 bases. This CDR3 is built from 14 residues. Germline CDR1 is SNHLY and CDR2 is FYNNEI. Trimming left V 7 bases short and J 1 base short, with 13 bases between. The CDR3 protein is CASIIGRGNTEAFF. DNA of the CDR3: TGTGCCAGCATCATAGGTAGGGGGAACACTGAAGCTTTCTTT.

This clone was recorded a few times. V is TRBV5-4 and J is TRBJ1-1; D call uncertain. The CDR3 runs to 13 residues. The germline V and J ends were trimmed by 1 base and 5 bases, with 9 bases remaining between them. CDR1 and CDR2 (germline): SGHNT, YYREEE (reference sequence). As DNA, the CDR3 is TGTGCCAGCAGCTTGCTGGGGAGGACTGAAGCTTTCTTT. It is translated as CASSLLGRTEAFF.

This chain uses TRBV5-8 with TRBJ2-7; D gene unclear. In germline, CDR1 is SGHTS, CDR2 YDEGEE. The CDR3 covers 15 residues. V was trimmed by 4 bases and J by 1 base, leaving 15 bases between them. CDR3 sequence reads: CASSTEPAVSYEQYF. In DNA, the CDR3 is TGTGCCAGCAGCACGGAGCCGGCCGTATCCTACGAGCAGTACTTC. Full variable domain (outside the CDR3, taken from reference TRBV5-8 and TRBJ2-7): EAGVTQSPTHLIKTRGQQATLRCSPISGHTSVYWYQQALGLGLQFLLWYDEGEERNRGNFPPRFSGRQFPNYSSELNVNALELEDSALYLCASSTEPAVSYEQYFGPGTRLTVT.

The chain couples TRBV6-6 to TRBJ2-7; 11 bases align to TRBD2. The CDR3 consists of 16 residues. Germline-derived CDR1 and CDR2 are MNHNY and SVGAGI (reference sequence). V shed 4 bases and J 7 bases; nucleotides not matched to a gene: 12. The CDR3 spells CASSSNSGGAGREQYF. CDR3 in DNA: TGTGCCAGCAGTTCCAATAGCGGGGGGGCCGGGAGAGAGCAGTACTTC.

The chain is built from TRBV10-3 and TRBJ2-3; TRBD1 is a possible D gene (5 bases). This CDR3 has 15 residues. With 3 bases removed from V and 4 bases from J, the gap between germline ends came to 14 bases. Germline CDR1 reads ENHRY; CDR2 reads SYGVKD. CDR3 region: CAISDDSQRADTQYF. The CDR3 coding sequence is TGTGCCATCAGTGACGACAGCCAACGGGCAGATACGCAGTATTTT.

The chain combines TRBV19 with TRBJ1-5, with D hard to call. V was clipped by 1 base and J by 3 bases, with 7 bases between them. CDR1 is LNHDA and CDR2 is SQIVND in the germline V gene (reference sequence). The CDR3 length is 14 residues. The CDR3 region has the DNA TGTGCCAGTAGTATAGGCGGGAACAATCAGCCCCAGCATTTT. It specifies CASSIGGNNQPQHF. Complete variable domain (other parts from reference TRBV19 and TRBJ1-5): DGGITQSPKYLFRKEGQNVTLSCEQNLNHDAMYWYRQDPGQGLRLIYYSQIVNDFQKGDIAEGYSVSREKKESFPLTVTSAQKNPTAFYLCASSIGGNNQPQHFGDGTRLSIL.

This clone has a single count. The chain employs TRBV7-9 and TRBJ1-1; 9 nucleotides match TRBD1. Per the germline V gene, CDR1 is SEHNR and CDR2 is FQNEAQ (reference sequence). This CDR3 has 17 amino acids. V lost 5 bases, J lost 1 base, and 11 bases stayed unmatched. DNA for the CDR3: TGTGCCAGCAGCACCAGTCCGGGACAGGGCTCGAACACTGAAGCTTTCTTT. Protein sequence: CASSTSPGQGSNTEAFF.

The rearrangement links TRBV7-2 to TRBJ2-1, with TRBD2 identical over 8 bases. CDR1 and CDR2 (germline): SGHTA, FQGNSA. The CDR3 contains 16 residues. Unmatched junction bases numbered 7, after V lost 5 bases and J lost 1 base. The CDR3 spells CASSLAGGNSYNEQFF. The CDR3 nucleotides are TGTGCCAGCAGCCTTGCGGGAGGAAATTCCTACAATGAGCAGTTCTTC.

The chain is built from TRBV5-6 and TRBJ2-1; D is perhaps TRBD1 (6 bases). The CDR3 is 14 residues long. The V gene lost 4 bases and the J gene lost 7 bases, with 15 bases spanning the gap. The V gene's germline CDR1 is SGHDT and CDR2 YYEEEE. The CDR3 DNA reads TGTGCCAGCAGCCCCCCGGGACACAGAAATGAGCAGTTCTTC. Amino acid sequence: CASSPPGHRNEQFF.